The sequence of this T cell receptor beta chain was determined in a study of identical twins. Template switching added a universal primer binding site, and final cDNA carried unique molecular identifiers. TCRdb ran MiXCR on the 5' RACE reads and lists one entry per CDR3 protein. The profile shows fewer than 900,000 distinct CDR3 sequences, approximately 18% of them singletons. Regarding this clonotype: The target antigen is unknown.

The V gene's germline CDR1 is SGHRS and CDR2 YFSETQ. The CDR3 covers 14 residues. V shed 2 bases, J shed 6 bases, and the junction held 6 bases outside the gene matches. General observations from the study: Possibly, invariant MAIT and iNKT cells partly confounded zero-insertion analyses.

The sample also formed part of further work on T cells expressing NK-cell markers. That paper adds: It was from sorted CD3+CD56+NKG2C+, CD3+CD56+NKG2C- and CD3+CD56-NKG2C+ T cells that TCR beta repertoires came. Among a handful of donors, these clonotypes also ranked first in the CD3+CD56-NKG2C+ fraction.

The sequenced sample was PBMCs. The V gene is TRBV5-1, the J gene TRBJ1-2, with 8 bases matching TRBD1. The receptor's source is a woman aged 18-35 years in good health. The CDR3 DNA is TGCGCCAGCAGCTTACCCGACAGGGGACATGGCTACACCTTC. Translating it yields CASSLPDRGHGYTF.